Shown below are 28 T cell receptor beta chains from a single sample sequenced in a study of cytomegalovirus exposure and HLA in healthy donors. The PCR was carried out with 60 Vbeta primers and 13 Jbeta primers. Profiled with immunoSEQ multiplex PCR; TCRdb holds only in-frame clones, not every one. The data show roughly 180,000 clones, 75% seen once. Sequenced sample: PBMCs. Receptors originate from a female donor in good health and CMV-seronegative.

V is TRBV10-1 and J is TRBJ1-1; tentatively, D is TRBD1 (5 bases). V dropped 0 bases and J dropped 10 bases, with 12 bases sitting between them. Germline CDR1 WNHNN, CDR2 SYGVQD (reference sequence). CDR3 length equals 13 residues. The CDR3 loop reads CASSESTQGRAFF. The CDR3 DNA reads TGCGCCAGCAGTGAGTCCACCCAGGGTAGAGCTTTCTTT.

J is TRBJ2-2 and V is TRBV19, with D tentatively TRBD2 (5 bases). V lost 0 bases to trimming and J lost 7 bases, with 6 bases between them. The CDR3 loop spans 13 amino acids. Germline V gene data show CDR1 as LNHDA and CDR2 as SQIVND (reference sequence). The CDR3 region is CASSIDGSGELFF. The DNA for the CDR3 is TGTGCCAGTAGTATAGATGGGAGCGGGGAGCTGTTTTTT.

The gene calls are TRBV5-5 and TRBJ1-1; D call uncertain. Germline V gene lookup returns CDR1 SGHKS and CDR2 YYEKEE (reference sequence). V shed 5 bases and J shed 5 bases, with 16 bases lying between them. The CDR3 is 14 amino acids. Written as DNA, the CDR3 is TGTGCCAGCAGGTTTGGGCATGGGTGGACTGAAGCTTTCTTT. Its protein product is CASRFGHGWTEAFF.

This chain uses TRBV2 with TRBJ2-7; perhaps TRBD2 as D (6 bases). The CDR3 spans 15 residues. CDR1 is SNHLY and CDR2 is FYNNEI in the germline V gene. V was clipped by 7 bases and J by 1 base, with 17 bases between them. CDR3 region: CASIGRGTESYEQYF. CDR3 nucleotides: TGTGCCAGCATAGGTCGGGGGACCGAATCCTACGAGCAGTACTTC.

This chain links TRBV28 with TRBJ2-5; 11 bases align to TRBD1. The last part of the DNA fits TRBJ2-7 better; the J call may be wrong. Germline CDR1 and CDR2: MDHEN and SYDVKM. The CDR3 spans 14 residues. CDR3 nucleotide sequence: TGTGCCAGCACCGGGACAGGGGGTAACTACGAGCAGTACTTC. Translation gives CASTGTGGNYEQYF.

The J gene is TRBJ1-3, the V gene TRBV6-5, with D hard to call. Germline values: CDR1 MNHEY, CDR2 SVGAGI. This CDR3 comprises 15 residues. Trimming removed 6 bases at V and 0 bases at J, with 12 bases between. The chain's CDR3 is CASSPSGSSGNTIYF. The DNA for the CDR3 is TGTGCCAGCAGCCCCAGCGGCAGCTCTGGAAACACCATATATTTT.

The chain employs TRBV19 and TRBJ1-1; D unresolved. With 3 bases removed from V and 4 bases from J, the gap between germline ends came to 12 bases. Germline-derived CDR1 and CDR2 are LNHDA and SQIVND (reference sequence). CDR3 size: 14 residues. CDR3 loop: CASSISGGPTEAFF. CDR3 nucleotides: TGTGCCAGTAGTATTTCGGGAGGACCCACTGAAGCTTTCTTT.

This clone was recorded once. The J gene is TRBJ2-7, the V gene TRBV14; 16 positions match TRBD2. This CDR3 comprises 16 residues. V gave up 4 bases and J gave up 2 bases; unmatched junction bases: 2. CDR1 SGHDN and CDR2 FVKESK come from the germline V gene. The CDR3 DNA is TGTGCCAGCAGCCCGGGACTAGCGGGAGGGACCTACGAGCAGTACTTC. It specifies CASSPGLAGGTYEQYF.

This clone has a handful of counts. The CDR3 DNA follows: TGTGCCAGCAGCCGGGATTTGGGTCTTGGGGAGCTGTTTTTT. It codes for CASSRDLGLGELFF. The rearrangement uses TRBV6-1 and TRBJ2-2, with D maybe TRBD2 (5 bases). The CDR3 runs to 14 residues. The V gene lost 6 bases and the J gene lost 8 bases, with 16 bases spanning the gap. In germline, CDR1 is MNHNS, CDR2 SASEGT.

This chain's CDR3 is CASSWVRTEAFF. Written as DNA, the CDR3 is TGTGCCAGCAGCTGGGTGAGGACTGAAGCTTTCTTT. The J gene is TRBJ1-1, the V gene TRBV11-2; the D is unclear. The germline gives CDR1 SGHAT, CDR2 FQNNGV. V lost 4 bases and J 5 bases, leaving 8 bases between the germline ends. This CDR3 has 12 residues. The whole variable domain, remainder taken from reference TRBV11-2 and TRBJ1-1, is EAGVAQSPRYKIIEKRQSVAFWCNPISGHATLYWYQQILGQGPKLLIQFQNNGVVDDSQLPKDRFSAERLKGVDSTLKIQPAKLEDSAVYLCASSWVRTEAFFGQGTRLTVV.

The V call is TRBV14, the J call TRBJ2-7, with D possibly matching TRBD1 (6 bases). The germline V gene has CDR1 SGHDN and CDR2 FVKESK. The CDR3 covers 14 residues. Trimming cost V 4 bases and J 2 bases, with 12 bases left between them. The CDR3 DNA reads as TGTGCCAGCAGCCGTCCAGGACAGACCTACGAGCAGTACTTC. It translates to CASSRPGQTYEQYF.

The J gene is TRBJ2-3, the V gene TRBV5-1, with TRBD2 identical over 13 bases. There are 18 residues in the CDR3. Germline CDR1 SGHRS, CDR2 YFSETQ. V shed 4 bases, J shed 0 bases, and the junction held 8 bases outside the gene matches. DNA of the CDR3: TGCGCCAGCAGCAACGGGGGACTAGCGGGACTTAGCACAGATACGCAGTATTTT. This codes for CASSNGGLAGLSTDTQYF.

The chain has TRBV6-6 and TRBJ2-3, with D possibly matching TRBD2 (6 bases). Looked up from germline, CDR1 is MNHNY and CDR2 is SVGAGI (reference sequence). The CDR3 sequence is 14 residues long. V was shortened by 9 bases and J by 1 base, with 14 bases between the two germline ends. The CDR3 coding sequence is TGTGCCAGTTTCAAGATAGCGGGCACAGATACGCAGTATTTT. Translated: CASFKIAGTDTQYF.

This clone has a handful of counts. The rearrangement joins TRBV11-2 to TRBJ2-5, with TRBD2 matching 7 bases. Trimming took 0 bases from V and 1 from J; bases not matched to a gene: 8. Germline V gene lookup returns CDR1 SGHAT and CDR2 FQNNGV. This CDR3 contains 17 residues. In DNA, the CDR3 is TGTGCCAGCAGCTTAGATCTTTACGGGAGGCTCCAAGAGACCCAGTACTTC. As protein: CASSLDLYGRLQETQYF.

The rearrangement uses TRBV5-1 and TRBJ2-7; D may be TRBD2 (6 bases). Deletions cut 2 bases from V and 2 bases from J, with 14 bases between. Germline CDR1 SGHRS, CDR2 YFSETQ. The CDR3 is 15 amino acids. In DNA form, the CDR3 reads TGCGCCAGCAGCTTAGGGACGCCGGGAGCCTACGAGCAGTACTTC. It yields the protein CASSLGTPGAYEQYF.

This chain joins TRBV7-2 and TRBJ1-1; D call uncertain. The CDR3 has 13 amino acids. Trimming took 1 base from V and 6 from J, leaving 9 bases between them. From germline, CDR1 is SGHTA and CDR2 FQGNSA. In DNA, the CDR3 is TGTGCCAGCAGCTTAGAGTCGCGAGCTGAAGCTTTCTTT. Translating gives CASSLESRAEAFF.

This clone was seen more than once but under ten times. This rearrangement joins TRBV6-5 to TRBJ2-7; no clear D. V lost 2 bases, J lost 0 bases, and 11 bases lay in between. Germline assignment: CDR1 MNHEY and CDR2 SVGAGI. CDR3 length: 15 amino acids. The CDR3 loop reads CASSYGGDSSYEQYF. The CDR3 nucleotides read TGTGCCAGCAGTTACGGCGGTGATAGCTCCTACGAGCAGTACTTC.

The chain has TRBV9 and TRBJ1-4, with 12 bases matching TRBD1. V trimming: 4 bases; J trimming: 7 bases; junction bases outside the gene matches: 5. Germline CDR1 SGDLS, CDR2 YYNGEE. The CDR3 is made up of 15 amino acids. CDR3 in amino acids: CASSFGDRGPEKLFF. CDR3 nucleotide sequence: TGTGCCAGCAGCTTTGGGGACAGGGGGCCTGAAAAACTGTTTTTT.

This chain links TRBV9 with TRBJ2-7; D might be TRBD1 (5 bases). The V gene lost 0 bases and the J gene lost 2 bases, with 12 bases spanning the gap. This CDR3 region has 15 residues. CDR1 and CDR2 (germline): SGDLS, YYNGEE. The CDR3 DNA is TGTGCCAGCAGCGTAGATCTAGGGGCTACCTACGAGCAGTACTTC. Its translation is CASSVDLGATYEQYF.

This chain connects TRBV5-1 to TRBJ2-5; 12 bases agree with TRBD2. This CDR3 spans 16 amino acids. The germline CDR1 and CDR2 sequences are SGHRS and YFSETQ. J lost 5 bases, V lost 3 bases, and 8 bases had no gene match. This chain's CDR3 is CASSWTSGVGEETQYF. The DNA of the CDR3 is TGCGCCAGCAGCTGGACTAGCGGGGTTGGTGAGGAGACCCAGTACTTC.

The V and J genes are TRBV6-5 and TRBJ1-2, with D tentatively TRBD1 (6 bases). From germline, CDR1 is MNHEY and CDR2 SVGAGI. Trimming took 4 bases from V and 4 from J, leaving 16 bases between them. The CDR3 totals 15 residues. Here the CDR3 DNA reads TGTGCCAGCAGTTTAACCCGGGACACCACCTATGGCTACACCTTC. Encoded protein: CASSLTRDTTYGYTF.

V usage is TRBV5-1 and J usage is TRBJ2-5; perhaps TRBD1 as D (6 bases). TRBJ2-7 matches the DNA end more closely, so the J call is doubtful. The CDR3 sequence is 16 residues long. Germline-derived CDR1 and CDR2 are SGHRS and YFSETQ. In nucleotides, the CDR3 is TGCGCCAGCAGCTTGGGATACAGGGCTAAGCCCTACGAGCAGTACTTC. Translation gives CASSLGYRAKPYEQYF.

This sequence joins TRBV6-5 and TRBJ1-2; perhaps TRBD1 as D (5 bases). V dropped 8 bases and J dropped 6 bases, with 13 bases sitting between them. Germline CDR1 MNHEY, CDR2 SVGAGI. The CDR3 has 12 amino acids. CDR3 nucleotides: TGTGCCAGCTCCCCAGGGTTACATGGCTACACCTTC. Translation gives CASSPGLHGYTF.

This sequence joins TRBV12-5 and TRBJ1-2; 7 bases agree with TRBD1. Germline V CDR1 and CDR2: LGHNT, FRNRAP. V lost 6 bases and J lost 8; bases outside the gene matches: 9. The CDR3 extends over 13 amino acids. Here the CDR3 reads CASGTDRVLGYTF. The CDR3 DNA sequence: TGTGCTAGTGGAACCGACAGGGTCCTAGGCTACACCTTC.

The chain has TRBV15 and TRBJ2-4; no clear D. V was trimmed by 0 bases and J by 13 bases, leaving 13 bases between them. The CDR3 covers 13 residues. The germline gives CDR1 LNHNV, CDR2 YYDKDF (reference sequence). CDR3 sequence (DNA): TGTGCCACCAGCAGAGACAGGTTCCCGTTGCAGTACTTC. Translated: CATSRDRFPLQYF.

The chain uses TRBV15 and TRBJ2-6; D perhaps matches TRBD1 (5 bases). Germline CDR1 reads LNHNV; CDR2 reads YYDKDF (reference sequence). This CDR3 region has 20 residues. Trimming removed 5 bases at V and 2 bases at J, with 25 bases between. CDR3 DNA sequence: TGTGCCACCAGCGATATAGGGGCAGCGAGCCTCTTCGCTGGGGCCAACGTCCTGACTTTC. Its translation is CATSDIGAASLFAGANVLTF.

This chain uses TRBV4-3 with TRBJ2-7, with 7 bases identical to TRBD2. After removal of 4 bases from V and 2 bases from J, the junction contained 8 bases not matched to a gene. CDR1 and CDR2 from the germline V gene are LGHNA and YSLEER. The CDR3 has 15 residues. For the CDR3, the DNA is TGCGCCAGCAGCCCCGGGAGGACCCAGGCCTACGAGCAGTACTTC. This gives the protein CASSPGRTQAYEQYF.

The chain recombines TRBV23-1 with TRBJ2-5; D perhaps matches TRBD1 (6 bases). TRBV23-1 is labeled an ORF, and its function is uncertain. This CDR3 has 16 residues. V lost 3 bases to trimming and J lost 7 bases, with 21 bases between them. CDR3 DNA sequence: TGCGCCAGCAGTCACCGAGCTAGGGGGATTAGTGGGACCCAGTACTTC. It is translated as CASSHRARGISGTQYF.